This entry features one TCR beta chain sequence. The data originate from a study of blood T cell repertoires in COVID-19. Study context: Sites across the United States, Italy and Spain contributed samples from acute and convalescent COVID-19. PBMCs, B-cell-depleted T cells, or T cells provided the cDNA or gDNA that made up the material.

CDR3 length equals 14 residues. V shed 7 bases and J shed 3 bases, with 13 bases lying between them. Germline loops: CDR1 MDHEN, CDR2 SYDVKM. Per the authors' pipeline: How many nucleated cells were present was estimated from reference gene primer amplification. Produced via immunoSEQ multiplex PCR; TCRdb's table is partial and in-frame only. D and trimming were read from the DNA, whereas the V and J calls and clone size are those reported in that table. The data hold about 100,000 clones, with over 70% observed a single time. V usage is TRBV28 and J usage is TRBJ1-3, with D possibly matching TRBD1 (5 bases). The specimen sequenced was peripheral blood. This clonotype originated in a man aged 60 to 69 with acute or convalescent COVID-19. CDR3 DNA sequence: TGTGCCAGCACGACTAGTGGGGGTGGAAACACCATATATTTT. Residues: CASTTSGGGNTIYF.